The 29 T cell receptor beta chains reported below all come from one sample, sequenced in a study of glioma-infiltrating T cells after dendritic cell vaccination. Assay used: immunoSEQ multiplex PCR; TCRdb lists only in-frame clones, some missing. The sample has roughly 51,000 clones, roughly 85% seen once. Sequencing was performed on blood, taken before dendritic cell vaccination. These receptors all stem from a human donor with glioblastoma.

This chain uses TRBV4-3 with TRBJ2-7, with 9 bases matching TRBD1. The CDR3 length is 15 residues. The germline gives CDR1 LGHNA, CDR2 YSLEER. Trimming cost V 3 bases and J 0 bases; bases outside gene matches: 3. CDR3 nucleotides: TGCGCCAGCAGCCAGGGACAGGGCTACTCCTACGAGCAGTACTTC. The encoded protein is CASSQGQGYSYEQYF.

This chain joins TRBV10-1 and TRBJ1-1; the D is unclear. The CDR3 has 13 residues. Germline CDR1 is WNHNN and CDR2 is SYGVQD (reference sequence). V was cut by 3 bases and J by 5 bases, with 10 bases left in between. The CDR3 nucleotides are TGCGCCAGCAGTGACGGAGGGCGGACTGAAGCTTTCTTT. Residues: CASSDGGRTEAFF.

This clone came up a few times. The V and J genes are TRBV27 and TRBJ2-2, with TRBD1 identical over 7 bases. The V gene's germline CDR1 is MNHEY and CDR2 SMNVEV (reference sequence). This CDR3 region has 16 residues. The V gene end was trimmed by 6 bases and the J gene end by 4 bases; junction bases not matched to a gene: 11. CDR3 amino acids: CASSHRSGQLTGELFF. CDR3 bases: TGTGCCAGCAGCCATAGGTCGGGACAGCTCACCGGGGAGCTGTTTTTT.

V usage is TRBV7-2 and J usage is TRBJ2-7; perhaps TRBD2 as D (6 bases). Trimming removed 1 base at V and 4 bases at J, with 14 bases between. CDR3 size: 15 residues. The V gene's germline CDR1 is SGHTA and CDR2 FQGNSA. The CDR3 loop is CASSLGGSGPYEQYF. Here the CDR3 DNA reads TGTGCCAGCAGCTTAGGTGGTAGCGGTCCGTACGAGCAGTACTTC.

This clone showed up just a few times. V is TRBV25-1 and J is TRBJ2-2; 8 nucleotides agree with TRBD2. V gave up 6 bases and J gave up 6 bases; unmatched junction bases: 9. The CDR3 spans 15 residues. The germline gives CDR1 MGHDK, CDR2 SYGVNS. The CDR3 protein is CASRPAAGASGELFF. The DNA of the CDR3 is TGTGCCAGCAGACCGGCAGCGGGAGCTTCCGGGGAGCTGTTTTTT.

The chain joins TRBV7-9 to TRBJ1-2; no clear D gene. Trimming took off 2 bases at V and 10 bases at J, with 8 bases between the two ends. This CDR3 has 11 residues. Germline loops: CDR1 SEHNR, CDR2 FQNEAQ (reference sequence). CDR3: CASSLSVLYTF. The CDR3 region has the DNA TGTGCCAGCAGCTTATCGGTGCTCTACACCTTC.

The table lists this clone with a few counts. The chain combines TRBV12-5 with TRBJ1-4; TRBD1 agrees at 7 bases. The germline CDR1 and CDR2 sequences are LGHNT and FRNRAP. The CDR3 contains 14 residues. J was trimmed by 8 bases and V by 5 bases; bases with no gene match: 8. The CDR3 bases are TGTGCTAGTGGTCCCGGACAGGTAGGGGAAAAACTGTTTTTT. Translation gives CASGPGQVGEKLFF.

This chain uses TRBV5-4 with TRBJ2-7; TRBD2 agrees at 12 bases. Per germline, CDR1 SGHNT and CDR2 YYREEE (reference sequence). The V gene end was trimmed by 2 bases and the J gene end by 5 bases; junction bases not matched to a gene: 5. The CDR3 is 15 residues long. CDR3 in DNA: TGTGCCAGCAGCTTATCTAGCGGGGGGGCAAACGAGCAGTACTTC. Translated, it gives CASSLSSGGANEQYF. The variable domain in full, with the rest retrieved from reference TRBV5-4 and TRBJ2-7, is ETGVTQSPTHLIKTRGQQVTLRCSSQSGHNTVSWYQQALGQGPQFIFQYYREEENGRGNFPPRFSGLQFPNYSSELNVNALELDDSALYLCASSLSSGGANEQYFGPGTRLTVT.

In nucleotides, the CDR3 is TGCGCCAGCAGCCGTGGGACAGGTAAAGAGACCCAGTACTTC. It specifies CASSRGTGKETQYF. The rearrangement links TRBV5-1 to TRBJ2-5; 8 nucleotides align to TRBD1. The CDR3 has 14 residues. Germline V gene lookup returns CDR1 SGHRS and CDR2 YFSETQ. V lost 4 bases, J lost 3 bases, and 5 bases stayed unmatched.

The chain employs TRBV4-2 and TRBJ1-2; D call uncertain. V was shortened by 3 bases and J by 5 bases, with 13 bases between the two germline ends. The CDR3 is 14 amino acids. Looked up from germline, CDR1 is LGHNA and CDR2 is YNFKEQ. CDR3 region: CASSQMTQDYGYTF. The DNA for the CDR3 is TGTGCCAGCAGCCAGATGACCCAGGATTATGGCTACACCTTC.

The rearrangement joins TRBV2 to TRBJ2-7; D is possibly TRBD2 (5 bases). V was clipped by 4 bases and J by 6 bases, with 19 bases between them. CDR3 length equals 15 residues. CDR1 and CDR2 from the germline V gene are SNHLY and FYNNEI. Here the CDR3 reads CASSVGLDSRGEQYF. The CDR3 nucleotides read TGTGCCAGCAGTGTAGGCCTAGATTCCCGGGGCGAGCAGTACTTC.

This clone was seen only a few times. The chain employs TRBV2 and TRBJ1-4; 7 bases align to TRBD1. CDR1 SNHLY and CDR2 FYNNEI come from the germline V gene. Germline trimming cut 8 bases from V and 8 bases from J; bases unmatched to any gene: 8. The length of the CDR3 is 13 residues. The CDR3 nucleotides are TGTGCCAGCCGACAGGGCCGGGGAGAAAAACTGTTTTTT. Its protein product is CASRQGRGEKLFF.

The chain joins TRBV15 to TRBJ2-1, with TRBD2 identical over 8 bases. Germline lookup yields CDR1 LNHNV and CDR2 YYDKDF (reference sequence). The V segment lost 7 bases and the J segment 2 bases; nucleotides outside the gene matches: 7. The CDR3 is 15 residues long. The CDR3 here is CATTLGLEPYNEQFF. The CDR3 coding sequence is TGTGCCACCACCCTGGGACTAGAGCCCTACAATGAGCAGTTCTTC.

V is TRBV5-1 and J is TRBJ2-5, with TRBD2 matching 7 bases. V gave up 3 bases and J gave up 2 bases; unmatched junction bases: 10. CDR3 length: 16 amino acids. Per germline, CDR1 SGHRS and CDR2 YFSETQ. The CDR3 protein is CASSSLAGLRQETQYF. The CDR3 coding sequence is TGCGCCAGCAGCTCCTTAGCGGGTTTACGACAAGAGACCCAGTACTTC.

The chain couples TRBV2 to TRBJ2-3; 15 bases agree with TRBD2. Germline CDR1 and CDR2: SNHLY and FYNNEI. There are 15 residues in the CDR3. The ends lost 6 bases at V and 6 bases at J; junction bases unmatched: 4. The CDR3 DNA sequence: TGTGCCAGCAGGGCTGGGACTAGCGGGAGGGATACGCAGTATTTT. Amino acid sequence: CASRAGTSGRDTQYF.

About this clone itself: The sample has other DNA sequences that encode this CDR3 too. The gene calls are TRBV4-2 and TRBJ1-6; no reliable D call. CDR1 is LGHNA and CDR2 is YNFKEQ in the germline V gene. CDR3 size: 17 residues. V was cut by 0 bases and J by 0 bases, with 9 bases left in between. The CDR3 is CASSQETADSYNSPLHF. CDR3 coding DNA: TGTGCCAGCAGCCAAGAAACAGCGGACTCCTATAATTCACCCCTCCACTTT.

The chain combines TRBV2 with TRBJ1-1; a possible D gene is TRBD1 (5 bases). The length of the CDR3 is 14 residues. V shed 5 bases and J shed 6 bases, with 16 bases lying between them. From germline, CDR1 is SNHLY and CDR2 FYNNEI. CDR3 loop: CASSSPGVKPEAFF. Written as DNA, the CDR3 is TGTGCCAGCAGTTCACCGGGGGTTAAGCCTGAAGCTTTCTTT. The whole variable domain, filled in from reference TRBV2 and TRBJ1-1, reads EPEVTQTPSHQVTQMGQEVILRCVPISNHLYFYWYRQILGQKVEFLVSFYNNEISEKSEIFDDQFSVERPDGSNFTLKIRSTKLEDSAMYFCASSSPGVKPEAFFGQGTRLTVV.

This clone was seen once. The chain carries TRBV7-9 and TRBJ1-1, with D perhaps matching TRBD1 (5 bases). The CDR3 contains 13 residues. The germline V gene has CDR1 SEHNR and CDR2 FQNEAQ (reference sequence). V lost 5 bases and J 6 bases, leaving 13 bases between the germline ends. The CDR3 DNA is TGTGCCAGCAGCCCCGTCGGGGGGGCTGAAGCTTTCTTT. Its protein is CASSPVGGAEAFF. The whole variable domain, filled in from reference TRBV7-9 and TRBJ1-1, reads DTGVSQNPRHKITKRGQNVTFRCDPISEHNRLYWYRQTLGQGPEFLTYFQNEAQLEKSRLLSDRFSAERPKGSFSTLEIQRTEQGDSAMYLCASSPVGGAEAFFGQGTRLTVV.

CDR3 amino acids: CASNDRGSEQYF. The CDR3 DNA sequence: TGTGCCAGCAACGACAGGGGGAGTGAGCAGTACTTC. The gene calls are TRBV7-9 and TRBJ2-7; 9 bases are shared with TRBD1. This CDR3 is 12 amino acids long. V trimming: 7 bases; J trimming: 7 bases; junction bases outside the gene matches: 5. Germline assignment: CDR1 SEHNR and CDR2 FQNEAQ (reference sequence).

The chain uses TRBV7-9 and TRBJ1-6; 8 bases align to TRBD1. The V gene's germline CDR1 is SEHNR and CDR2 FQNEAQ (reference sequence). V shed 5 bases and J 7 bases; nucleotides not matched to a gene: 7. This CDR3 spans 15 amino acids. CDR3 bases: TGTGCCAGCAGCCAAATAGGACAGGGCAATTCACCCCTCCACTTT. Protein sequence: CASSQIGQGNSPLHF. Full variable domain (remainder filled in from reference TRBV7-9 and TRBJ1-6): DTGVSQNPRHKITKRGQNVTFRCDPISEHNRLYWYRQTLGQGPEFLTYFQNEAQLEKSRLLSDRFSAERPKGSFSTLEIQRTEQGDSAMYLCASSQIGQGNSPLHFGNGTRLTVT.

The V and J genes are TRBV28 and TRBJ2-7; 7 nucleotides line up with TRBD1. CDR1 is MDHEN and CDR2 is SYDVKM in the germline V gene. The CDR3 is 14 residues long. V lost 2 bases to trimming and J lost 2 bases; unmatched junction nucleotides: 3. The CDR3 region has the DNA TGTGCCAGCAGTTTACTGCAGGGGGCCTACGAGCAGTACTTC. It encodes CASSLLQGAYEQYF.

V and J are TRBV11-3 and TRBJ2-7, with TRBD2 as a possible D gene (5 bases). The CDR3 runs to 14 residues. The ends were cut back, 5 bases at V and 3 bases at J, with 14 bases in the middle. Germline CDR1 SGHNT, CDR2 YENEEA. CDR3 in DNA: TGTGCCAGCAGCGAGGACTCACTGGGCTACGAGCAGTACTTC. The encoded protein is CASSEDSLGYEQYF.

The chain links TRBV27 to TRBJ2-7; 13 bases line up with TRBD2. The CDR3 length is 16 residues. Per the germline V gene, CDR1 is MNHEY and CDR2 is SMNVEV (reference sequence). The junction had 7 bases not matched to a gene; V was cut back by 4 bases and J by 4 bases. The CDR3 sequence is CASSSLTSGGGYEQYF. The CDR3 DNA is TGTGCCAGCAGTTCACTAACTAGCGGGGGGGGATACGAGCAGTACTTC.

Only one count was recorded for this clone. The chain couples TRBV19 to TRBJ2-7; TRBD1 agrees at 7 bases. CDR1 and CDR2 (germline): LNHDA, SQIVND (reference sequence). With V trimmed by 5 bases and J by 2 bases, 6 bases remained unmatched. The CDR3 covers 14 residues. CDR3 region: CASSARQGTYEQYF. CDR3 DNA: TGTGCCAGTAGTGCCCGACAGGGTACCTACGAGCAGTACTTC.

The rearrangement links TRBV7-2 to TRBJ2-1; the match to TRBD2 covers 8 bases. From germline, CDR1 is SGHTA and CDR2 FQGNSA. The V gene end was trimmed by 5 bases and the J gene end by 6 bases; junction bases not matched to a gene: 6. CDR3 length: 14 amino acids. CDR3 sequence: CASSPPGLGNEQFF. In nucleotides, the CDR3 is TGTGCCAGCAGCCCTCCGGGACTAGGCAATGAGCAGTTCTTC. Complete variable domain (other parts from reference TRBV7-2 and TRBJ2-1): GAGVSQSPSNKVTEKGKDVELRCDPISGHTALYWYRQSLGQGLEFLIYFQGNSAPDKSGLPSDRFSAERTGGSVSTLTIQRTQQEDSAVYLCASSPPGLGNEQFFGPGTRLTVL.

CDR3 DNA: TGTGCCTGGAGTGTACGCGACACCGGGGAGCTGTTTTTT. As protein: CAWSVRDTGELFF. The gene calls are TRBV30 and TRBJ2-2; D gene ambiguous. Trimming stripped 0 bases from V and 3 bases from J, with 5 bases between. The CDR3 runs 13 residues. Germline lookup yields CDR1 GTSNPN and CDR2 SVGIG (reference sequence).

The chain joins TRBV7-2 to TRBJ2-7, with D hard to call. The CDR3 contains 15 residues. Germline CDR1 SGHTA, CDR2 FQGNSA. Between the trimmed V and J ends, which lost 4 bases and 2 bases, there was a span of 15 bases. The CDR3 coding sequence is TGTGCCAGCAGCTATCCCCACTTCCGAACCTACGAGCAGTACTTC. This translates into CASSYPHFRTYEQYF.

The V call is TRBV27, the J call TRBJ2-1; possible D gene TRBD1, 6 bases. Germline V gene lookup returns CDR1 MNHEY and CDR2 SMNVEV (reference sequence). The CDR3 runs 16 residues. V lost 7 bases and J 10 bases, leaving 26 bases between the germline ends. DNA of the CDR3: TGTGCCAGCAACAACAGTCCGGCAGGGGTTCTCCGAGAGCAGTTCTTC. This codes for CASNNSPAGVLREQFF.

This chain connects TRBV7-2 to TRBJ2-7; 7 bases align to TRBD2. Trimming at V came to 2 bases and at J to 4 bases, leaving 11 bases not matched to a gene. This CDR3 spans 16 amino acids. Germline CDR1 SGHTA, CDR2 FQGNSA. CDR3 DNA sequence: TGTGCCAGCAGCTTAAACCACCGGGGAGGGTTTTACGAGCAGTACTTC. Translation gives CASSLNHRGGFYEQYF.